The present T cell receptor beta chain was sequenced within a study of beta chain features in type 1 diabetes. Across the whole study: Sorted cell examination encompassed over 90,000,000 cells across all samples. General observations from the study: Among patients, naive, central memory and Treg TCRB repertoires appeared more similar than among healthy donors.

The whole isolated RNA underwent reverse transcription, so sequencing captured expressed TCRB transcripts. Using immunoSEQ multiplex PCR, the repertoire was profiled, and TCRdb retains in-frame clones only, with some absent. This sample yields under 900,000 clones, of which 15% to 20% are seen a single time; 0.02% to 0.025% belongs to the top ten. CD45RO/CCR7/CD25/CD127/CD95/CD27 sorting isolated CD4+ naive, central memory, regulatory and stem cell-like memory cells. The CDR3 loop spans 15 amino acids. V shed 0 bases and J shed 4 bases, with 13 bases lying between them. The germline V gene encodes CDR1 SGHTA and CDR2 FQGNSA. Comments on this clone: Its antigen is undetermined.

Sequenced material: naive CD4+ T cells from blood. The clonotype comes from a woman under 30 in good health. The chain links TRBV7-2 to TRBJ2-7; D perhaps matches TRBD1 (6 bases). The CDR3 loop is CASSLAGTLPYEQYF. The CDR3 DNA is TGTGCCAGCAGCTTAGCCGGGACACTGCCGTACGAGCAGTACTTC.